This TCR beta chain is from a study of T-cell reconstitution after alpha-beta-depleted transplantation in children. Points from the study as a whole: Expanded graft clones numbering several hundred reportedly gave rise to alpha-beta T cells about two months after transplant.

In its sample, this clonotype was seen many times. Antigen unknown. CDR3 length: 17 residues. Per the germline V gene, CDR1 is MDHEN and CDR2 is SYDVKM. V dropped 1 base and J dropped 0; count of bases not matched to a gene: 6. The authors prepared the TCRbeta library with unique molecular identifiers. TCRdb re-derived calls from the PCR reads in MiXCR, one entry per CDR3 protein. The table lists 180,000 or so distinct CDR3 sequences, about 6% of them singletons. The clonotype comes from a girl less than two years old with combined immunodeficiency, due to receive a stem cell transplant. The sequencing used PBMCs, collected before TCRalphabeta/CD19-depleted stem cell transplant. V gene TRBV28 combines with J gene TRBJ2-3, with 8 bases identical to TRBD2. The CDR3 region has the DNA TGTGCCAGCAGTTTATCTGTGCTAGCGGGTAGCACAGATACGCAGTATTTT. Residues: CASSLSVLAGSTDTQYF.